This TCR beta chain comes out of a study of blood T cell repertoires in COVID-19. Background on the study: The United States, Italy and Spain were the sources of the acute and convalescent COVID-19 samples. PBMCs, B-cell-depleted T cells, or T cells provided the cDNA or gDNA that made up the material.

Study processing details: Reference gene primer amplification gave nucleated cell count estimates. Assay used: immunoSEQ multiplex PCR; TCRdb lists only in-frame clones, some missing. V and J calls and clone size are given by that table; D and trimming were obtained from the DNA. The table records about 94,000 clones, roughly 70% of them present only once. This CDR3 comprises 15 residues. From germline, CDR1 is LNHDA and CDR2 SQIVND (reference sequence). V lost 4 bases and J lost 2; bases outside the gene matches: 3. The Seattle site enrolled patients during active infection and followed them longitudinally. This clone was picked up a small number of times.

V gene TRBV19 combines with J gene TRBJ1-5, with 9 bases lining up with TRBD1. This TCR was recovered from a man in his 70s with COVID-19, enrolled during active disease. Sample: peripheral blood. This chain's CDR3 is CASSTGQGRNQPQHF. The CDR3 DNA is TGTGCCAGTAGTACCGGACAGGGGCGCAATCAGCCCCAGCATTTT.